A single sample gave rise to the 26 T cell receptor beta chains below, sequenced in a study of early T cells in non-severe SARS-CoV-2 infection. MiXCR was run by TCRdb on the 5' RACE reads, yielding one entry per CDR3 protein. The sample lists over 60,000 distinct CDR3 sequences; over 9% were seen once. The sequenced sample was whole blood, obtained at baseline. Every receptor here comes from an adult who was a healthcare worker with PCR-confirmed SARS-CoV-2 infection or an uninfected control (not recorded which).

There are a few counts of this clonotype. V and J are TRBV18 and TRBJ2-1; D not certain. The V gene lost 2 bases and the J gene lost 9 bases, with 8 bases spanning the gap. Germline V gene sequence: CDR1 KGHSH, CDR2 LQKENI. CDR3 length equals 12 residues. This CDR3 reads CASSPMATEQFF. The CDR3 bases are TGTGCCAGCTCACCAATGGCCACTGAGCAGTTCTTC.

There are a few counts of this clonotype. The rearrangement uses TRBV12-2 and TRBJ1-1. TRBV12-2 is noted as a pseudogene. This CDR3 is built from 13 residues. This chain's CDR3 is CASRSGMNTEAFF. The CDR3 DNA reads as TGTGCAAGTCGCTCTGGGATGAACACTGAAGCTTTCTTT.

The J gene is TRBJ2-7, the V gene TRBV20-1; 7 nucleotides line up with TRBD1. Germline V CDR1 and CDR2: DFQATT, SNEGSKA (reference sequence). This CDR3 is built from 13 residues. The CDR3 nucleotides are TGCAGCGCAGAACAGGGGAACCACTACGAGCAGTACTTC. This sequence encodes CSAEQGNHYEQYF.

The chain joins TRBV12-3 or TRBV12-4 to TRBJ1-3; D may be TRBD1 (5 bases). V lost 4 bases to trimming and J lost 2 bases, with 9 bases between them. This CDR3 region has 14 residues. CDR3 residues: CASSSSRAGNTIYF. CDR3 coding DNA: TGTGCCAGCAGTTCCTCCAGGGCTGGAAACACCATATATTTT.

This chain joins TRBV2 and TRBJ2-7, with 9 bases aligning to TRBD1. The CDR3 totals 13 residues. Trimming removed 4 bases from V and 7 bases from J; junction bases left unmatched: 5. The V gene's germline CDR1 is SNHLY and CDR2 FYNNEI. CDR3 DNA: TGTGCCAGCAGTGGAGAGACAGGGGGAGAGCAGTACTTC. Amino acid sequence: CASSGETGGEQYF.

This clonotype was seen only a few times. The chain carries TRBV15 and TRBJ2-3; TRBD2 aligns across 10 bases. Germline CDR1 LNHNV, CDR2 YYDKDF (reference sequence). After removal of 5 bases from V and 1 base from J, the junction contained 3 bases not matched to a gene. The length of the CDR3 is 15 residues. CDR3 residues: CATSRLAGGTDTQYF. The DNA for the CDR3 is TGTGCCACCAGCCGCCTAGCGGGGGGCACAGATACGCAGTATTTT. The variable domain in full, completed from reference TRBV15 and TRBJ2-3, reads DAMVIQNPRYQVTQFGKPVTLSCSQTLNHNVMYWYQQKSSQAPKLLFHYYDKDFNNEADTPDNFQSRRPNTSFCFLDIRSPGLGDTAMYLCATSRLAGGTDTQYFGPGTRLTVL.

This clonotype was observed many times. The chain is built from TRBV6-6 and TRBJ1-2, with 8 bases matching TRBD1. Germline CDR1 is MNHNY and CDR2 is SVGAGI (reference sequence). The length of the CDR3 is 14 residues. V trimming: 7 bases; J trimming: 2 bases; junction bases outside the gene matches: 6. The CDR3 bases are TGTGCCAGCATCCCAAGGACAGGGAACTATGGCTACACCTTC. It codes for CASIPRTGNYGYTF.

The V call is TRBV7-8, the J call TRBJ2-7; weak D call: TRBD2 (5 bases). V dropped 3 bases and J dropped 2 bases, with 8 bases sitting between them. Germline CDR1 reads SGHVS; CDR2 reads FQNEAQ. CDR3 length equals 13 residues. Here the CDR3 reads CASSLLAAYEQYF. The CDR3 DNA is TGTGCCAGCAGCTTGCTAGCCGCCTACGAGCAGTACTTC. Supplemented by reference TRBV7-8 and TRBJ2-7, the full variable domain reads GAGVSQSPRYKVAKRGQDVALRCDPISGHVSLFWYQQALGQGPEFLTYFQNEAQLDKSGLPSDRFFAERPEGSVSTLKIQRTQQEDSAVYLCASSLLAAYEQYFGPGTRLTVT.

This clonotype was detected ten times or more. The J gene is TRBJ2-1, the V gene TRBV7-8; 9 bases agree with TRBD1. Germline V lookup: CDR1 SGHVS, CDR2 FQNEAQ. Losses at the gene ends were 5 bases for V and 7 bases for J; bases not matched to a gene: 9. The CDR3 sequence is 15 residues long. The CDR3 DNA reads as TGTGCCAGCAGCGCTATCGACAGGGGGATGAATGAGCAGTTCTTC. Protein product: CASSAIDRGMNEQFF.

The chain joins TRBV19 to TRBJ2-1; TRBD1 agrees at 8 bases. CDR3 length: 13 amino acids. The junction had 6 bases not matched to a gene; V was cut back by 7 bases and J by 7 bases. Germline lookup yields CDR1 LNHDA and CDR2 SQIVND (reference sequence). CDR3 amino acids: CASTTGGRNEQFF. The CDR3 DNA is TGTGCCAGTACCACAGGGGGGCGGAATGAGCAGTTCTTC.

The gene calls are TRBV7-3 and TRBJ2-3; perhaps D is TRBD1 or TRBD2 (5 bases each). V gave up 3 bases and J gave up 4 bases, with 14 bases separating them. CDR3 length equals 15 residues. Per the germline V gene, CDR1 is SGHTA and CDR2 is FQGTGA. The CDR3 bases are TGTGCCAGCAGCTTGGGACGAGGCGCTCCAGATACGCAGTATTTT. Translation gives CASSLGRGAPDTQYF.

The sample holds a few counts of this clonotype. This chain uses TRBV5-6 with TRBJ2-7; TRBD1 is a possible D gene (5 bases). V was clipped by 4 bases and J by 3 bases, with 11 bases between them. Germline CDR1 and CDR2: SGHDT and YYEEEE. The CDR3 is 13 residues long. CDR3 nucleotides: TGTGCCAGCAGCCGTTTGCAGGGCTACGAGCAGTACTTC. It is translated as CASSRLQGYEQYF.

This clonotype has at least ten counts. V usage is TRBV27 and J usage is TRBJ1-2; 9 bases are a match to TRBD1. This CDR3 has 15 residues. Looked up from germline, CDR1 is MNHEY and CDR2 is SMNVEV (reference sequence). Unmatched junction bases numbered 10, after V lost 7 bases and J lost 4 bases. The CDR3 DNA follows: TGTGCCAGCAAGCCGGGACAGGGCTCCTCCTATGGCTACACCTTC. Translating it yields CASKPGQGSSYGYTF.

This clonotype was detected ten times or more. V and J are TRBV20-1 and TRBJ2-5, with D maybe TRBD1 (5 bases). V dropped 0 bases and J dropped 5 bases, with 16 bases sitting between them. Germline lookup yields CDR1 DFQATT and CDR2 SNEGSKA (reference sequence). The CDR3 loop spans 15 amino acids. The DNA for the CDR3 is TGCAGTGCTAGAGATCTCGCTAGGGGATCCGAGACCCAGTACTTC. Translating gives CSARDLARGSETQYF.

To note about this clonotype: Since no conserved phenylalanine or tryptophan closes the CDR3, a read error is the likely cause. This chain joins TRBV7-9 and TRBJ2-3; the match to TRBD2 covers 9 bases. Germline assignment: CDR1 SEHNR and CDR2 FQNEAQ (reference sequence). J lost 2 bases, V lost 0 bases, and 9 bases had no gene match. This CDR3 region has 18 residues. Here the CDR3 DNA reads TGTGCCAGCAGCTTAGCGGCTCTACTAGCGGGCCCCACAGATACGCAGTATTTG. Encoded protein: CASSLAALLAGPTDTQYL.

The chain employs TRBV2 and TRBJ1-4; 7 bases map to TRBD1. This CDR3 contains 14 residues. Germline CDR1 reads SNHLY; CDR2 reads FYNNEI. The V and J ends lost 4 bases and 5 bases, in that order; junction bases with no gene match: 4. Here the CDR3 reads CASSARTGNEKLFF. The CDR3 region has the DNA TGTGCCAGCAGTGCCCGGACAGGCAATGAAAAACTGTTTTTT.

V usage is TRBV7-8 and J usage is TRBJ2-5; weak D call: TRBD2 (5 bases). V was cut by 2 bases and J by 1 base, with 8 bases left in between. The CDR3 consists of 14 residues. The germline gives CDR1 SGHVS, CDR2 FQNEAQ. CDR3: CASSLFSVQETQYF. The CDR3, as DNA: TGTGCCAGCAGCTTATTTAGCGTCCAAGAGACCCAGTACTTC. The full variable domain, rest sourced from reference TRBV7-8 and TRBJ2-5, is GAGVSQSPRYKVAKRGQDVALRCDPISGHVSLFWYQQALGQGPEFLTYFQNEAQLDKSGLPSDRFFAERPEGSVSTLKIQRTQQEDSAVYLCASSLFSVQETQYFGPGTRLLVL.

The rearrangement links TRBV20-1 to TRBJ2-6; either TRBD1 or TRBD2 may fit D (5 bases each). Looked up from germline, CDR1 is DFQATT and CDR2 is SNEGSKA (reference sequence). This CDR3 has 15 residues. V lost 6 bases, J lost 4 bases, and 16 bases lay in between. CDR3 nucleotide sequence: TGCAGTGCCGGGGCTGGGGCCCGCGGGGCCAACGTCCTGACTTTC. This codes for CSAGAGARGANVLTF.

This clonotype showed up many times. This rearrangement joins TRBV20-1 to TRBJ2-7, with no clear D. Trimming cost V 0 bases and J 2 bases, with 5 bases left between them. Germline V gives CDR1 DFQATT, CDR2 SNEGSKA (reference sequence). The CDR3 loop spans 12 amino acids. The DNA of the CDR3 is TGCAGTGCTAGAGACAGTACCTACGAGCAGTACTTC. Translating it yields CSARDSTYEQYF.

The chain carries TRBV3-1 and TRBJ1-6; D gene ambiguous. The V and J ends lost 1 base and 1 base respectively, with 8 bases between them. The CDR3 has 16 amino acids. Germline lookup yields CDR1 LGHDT and CDR2 YNNKEL (reference sequence). In nucleotides, the CDR3 is TGTGCCAGCAGCCAAGCGGGAGGATCCTATAATTCACCCCTCCACTTT. Residues: CASSQAGGSYNSPLHF.

This clonotype appeared a few times. The chain recombines TRBV2 with TRBJ2-7, with TRBD2 matching 7 bases. Germline CDR1 reads SNHLY; CDR2 reads FYNNEI. The CDR3 is 13 amino acids. J lost 3 bases, V lost 2 bases, and 1 base had no gene match. The chain's CDR3 is CASSEWGGYEQYF. The CDR3 DNA follows: TGTGCCAGCAGTGAATGGGGGGGCTACGAGCAGTACTTC.

This clonotype was picked up a small number of times. This rearrangement joins TRBV7-3 to TRBJ2-2; 7 nucleotides line up with TRBD2. Germline assignment: CDR1 SGHTA and CDR2 FQGTGA. Trimming cost V 0 bases and J 2 bases; bases outside gene matches: 3. CDR3 size: 16 residues. The CDR3: CASSLTPGGNTGELFF. In DNA, the CDR3 is TGTGCCAGCAGCTTAACCCCGGGGGGTAACACCGGGGAGCTGTTTTTT.

This chain uses TRBV10-2 with TRBJ1-1; 8 bases align to TRBD1. There are 15 residues in the CDR3. Germline loops: CDR1 WSHSY, CDR2 SAAADI. V gave up 2 bases and J gave up 2 bases; unmatched junction bases: 4. The CDR3 region is CASSEPGTGNTEAFF. CDR3 nucleotides: TGCGCCAGCAGTGAGCCAGGGACAGGCAACACTGAAGCTTTCTTT.

This sequence joins TRBV30 and TRBJ1-1; TRBD1 is a possible D gene (6 bases). The germline gives CDR1 GTSNPN, CDR2 SVGIG (reference sequence). V lost 1 base and J lost 1, with 13 bases in between. This CDR3 comprises 15 residues. The CDR3 bases are TGTGCCTGGAGTGCCTGGGGGGCGTCGAACACTGAAGCTTTCTTT. This translates into CAWSAWGASNTEAFF.

Many counts were recorded for this clonotype. This chain connects TRBV9 to TRBJ2-2, with D possibly called TRBD1 or TRBD2 (5 bases each). V was cut by 0 bases and J by 0 bases, with 9 bases left in between. Looked up from germline, CDR1 is SGDLS and CDR2 is YYNGEE. This CDR3 has 16 amino acids. CDR3 loop: CASSVAGRSNTGELFF. CDR3 nucleotide sequence: TGTGCCAGCAGCGTAGCGGGACGTTCGAACACCGGGGAGCTGTTTTTT.

This clonotype appeared many times. The rearrangement joins TRBV18 to TRBJ2-5, with 10 bases aligning to TRBD2. This CDR3 region has 16 residues. V lost 3 bases, J lost 2 bases, and 6 bases stayed unmatched. CDR1 is KGHSH and CDR2 is LQKENI in the germline V gene. The CDR3 DNA reads TGTGCCAGCTCACCTTTAGCGGGGGGCTCACAAGAGACCCAGTACTTC. Its protein is CASSPLAGGSQETQYF.